Listed below are T cell receptor beta chains from one sample, sequenced in a study of blood T cell repertoires in COVID-19. Clones were read by immunoSEQ multiplex PCR, and TCRdb kept only the in-frame ones, dropping some. The sample has roughly 250,000 clones, around 80% seen once. Sequenced sample: peripheral blood. All receptors derive from an elderly woman with acute or convalescent COVID-19. Each CDR3 is given with its conserved first and last residue. Fields, in order: D gene, clone size, V gene, J gene, CDR3 protein, CDR3 DNA. The D gene is left open where the match is weak. Where a row states a size, it is once, few, many or the class of an expanded clone; other rows omit it.

-	-	TRBV5-8	TRBJ2-7	CASSALDEQYF	TGTGCCAGCAGCGCTTTAGACGAGCAGTACTTC
-	once	TRBV3-1/TRBV3-2	TRBJ2-2	CASSLRLPDFNTGELFF	TGTGCCAGCAGCCTCCGACTCCCGGATTTCAACACCGGGGAGCTGTTTTTT
TRBD2	-	TRBV5-1	TRBJ2-1	CASSPRGGRGYNEQFF	TGCGCCAGCAGCCCGAGGGGCGGGAGAGGTTACAATGAGCAGTTCTTC
TRBD2	few	TRBV5-6	TRBJ2-3	CASSLAKLRWMRGADTQYF	TGTGCCAGCAGCTTGGCGAAGTTGCGGTGGATGCGGGGGGCAGATACGCAGTATTTT
-	-	TRBV5-8	TRBJ2-2	CASSFGSGIRTGELFF	TGTGCCAGCAGCTTTGGTAGCGGCATTCGCACCGGGGAGCTGTTTTTT
TRBD1	-	TRBV6-1	TRBJ2-7	CASSEAGQGGPEQYF	TGTGCCAGCAGTGAAGCTGGACAGGGCGGACCCGAGCAGTACTTC
-	few	TRBV21-1	TRBJ2-1	CASTPADWSSYNEQFF	TGTGCCAGCACCCCCGCGGATTGGAGCTCCTACAATGAGCAGTTCTTC
-	-	TRBV7-6	TRBJ2-7	CASSFSVSSSYEQYF	TGTGCCAGCAGCTTTTCTGTATCGAGCTCCTACGAGCAGTACTTC
-	-	TRBV6-1	TRBJ2-2	CASSERTAGELFF	TGTGCCAGCAGTGAACGAACAGCCGGGGAGCTGTTTTTT
-	-	TRBV7-9	TRBJ2-1	CAITGSSSYNEQFF	TGTGCCATCACGGGGAGTAGCTCCTACAATGAGCAGTTCTTC
TRBD2	-	TRBV12-3/TRBV12-4	TRBJ2-1	CASTYPGGEQFF	TGTGCCAGCACTTACCCCGGGGGGGAGCAGTTCTTC
-	-	TRBV19	TRBJ2-2	CASTQQGQRSGELFF	TGTGCCAGTACTCAGCAGGGGCAGCGCTCCGGGGAGCTGTTTTTT
TRBD1	-	TRBV5-1	TRBJ1-4	CASSLGDSFNEKLFF	TGCGCCAGCAGCTTGGGGGACAGTTTTAATGAAAAACTGTTTTTT
-	-	TRBV15	TRBJ2-2	CATSRDRVGELFF	TGTGCCACCAGCAGAGATCGAGTCGGGGAGCTGTTTTTT
-	-	TRBV6-2/TRBV6-3	TRBJ2-5	CASSYFKETQYF	TGTGCCAGCAGTTACTTCAAAGAGACCCAGTACTTC
TRBD1	-	TRBV7-9	TRBJ2-2	CASRAQGSTGELFF	TGTGCCAGCAGAGCACAGGGGTCAACCGGGGAGCTGTTTTTT
-	-	TRBV6-2/TRBV6-3	TRBJ1-3	CASSTSPGQMSSGNTIYF	TGTGCCAGCAGTACCAGTCCGGGACAAATGAGCTCTGGAAACACCATATATTTT
TRBD1	few	TRBV15	TRBJ2-1	CATGTGYNEQFF	TGTGCCACTGGGACAGGTTACAATGAGCAGTTCTTC
TRBD1	few	TRBV7-9	TRBJ2-7	CASSLQGYEQYF	TGTGCCAGCAGCCTACAGGGGTACGAGCAGTACTTC
-	-	TRBV12-2	TRBJ1-1	CASRLIVQVNTEAFF	TGTGCAAGTCGCTTAATCGTGCAGGTGAACACTGAAGCTTTCTTT
-	few	TRBV3-1/TRBV3-2	TRBJ1-5	CASSQDGGMEPQHF	TGTGCCAGCAGCCAAGATGGGGGGATGGAGCCCCAGCATTTT
-	-	TRBV5-4	TRBJ1-1	CASSLGHPTRNTEAFF	TGTGCCAGCAGCCTAGGACACCCCACGAGGAACACTGAAGCTTTCTTT
TRBD1	-	TRBV4-1	TRBJ1-6	CASSQDRQGEPSYNSPLHF	TGCGCCAGCAGCCAAGATCGGCAGGGGGAACCCTCCTATAATTCACCCCTCCACTTT
-	-	TRBV5-5	TRBJ1-2	CASSLELGGRGSSYGYTF	TGTGCCAGCAGCCTTGAGCTGGGGGGAAGGGGATCCAGCTATGGCTACACCTTC
-	-	TRBV6-5	TRBJ1-1	CASSYGRGTTEAFF	TGTGCCAGCAGTTACGGGAGGGGTACCACTGAAGCTTTCTTT
-	-	TRBV2	TRBJ1-5	CASSGDWNQPQHF	TGTGCCAGCAGTGGAGACTGGAATCAGCCCCAGCATTTT
-	-	TRBV6-2/TRBV6-3	TRBJ2-7	CASSYSGGEQYF	TGTGCCAGCAGTTACTCGGGAGGCGAGCAGTACTTC
TRBD1	-	TRBV3-1/TRBV3-2	TRBJ1-2	CASSPTGAVGYGYTF	TGTGCCAGCAGCCCGACAGGGGCGGTAGGCTATGGCTACACCTTC
TRBD1	-	TRBV11-3	TRBJ2-1	CASSSDRVGRNEQFF	TGTGCCAGCAGCTCAGACAGGGTAGGAAGGAATGAGCAGTTCTTC
TRBD1	few	TRBV10-2	TRBJ1-3	CASSETGGASGNTIYF	TGCGCCAGCAGTGAGACAGGGGGAGCATCTGGAAACACCATATATTTT
-	-	TRBV6-2/TRBV6-3	TRBJ2-2	CASSWFRDKNTGELFF	TGTGCCAGCAGTTGGTTCCGGGACAAGAACACCGGGGAGCTGTTTTTT
-	-	TRBV5-6	TRBJ2-7	CASSFSLVGYEQYF	TGTGCCAGCAGCTTTTCGCTAGTCGGGTACGAGCAGTACTTC
-	-	TRBV5-6	TRBJ2-7	CASSAWSGVYEQYF	TGTGCCAGCAGCGCATGGTCAGGCGTCTACGAGCAGTACTTC
TRBD2	-	TRBV9	TRBJ2-5	CASSVTSGSETQYF	TGTGCCAGCAGCGTGACTAGCGGGAGTGAGACCCAGTACTTC
TRBD2	-	TRBV5-4	TRBJ2-1	CASNPGGAYNEQFF	TGTGCCAGCAACCCGGGAGGGGCTTACAATGAGCAGTTCTTC
TRBD2	-	TRBV11-1	TRBJ2-1	CASRTRLADYNEQFF	TGTGCCAGCAGGACTCGACTAGCGGACTACAATGAGCAGTTCTTC
TRBD1	once	TRBV5-1	TRBJ2-3	CASSSQTGGGLDTQYF	TGCGCCAGCAGCTCTCAGACAGGGGGCGGATTAGATACGCAGTATTTT
TRBD1	-	TRBV7-3	TRBJ2-5	CASSLIGGAGETQYF	TGTGCCAGCAGCTTAATAGGGGGCGCGGGTGAGACCCAGTACTTC
TRBD1	-	TRBV11-2	TRBJ1-4	CASSLPHDRDSTKELFF	TGTGCCAGCAGCTTACCACATGACCGGGACAGTACGAAGGAACTGTTTTTT
TRBD2	-	TRBV3-1/TRBV3-2	TRBJ2-2	CASSRLAGELFF	TGTGCCAGCAGCCGACTAGCGGGGGAGCTGTTTTTT
TRBD1	-	TRBV14	TRBJ1-2	CASSSGQGAYGYTF	TGTGCCAGCAGCTCGGGACAGGGTGCCTATGGCTACACCTTC
TRBD1	-	TRBV9	TRBJ2-7	CASSTRDRAYEQYF	TGTGCCAGCAGCACCCGGGACAGGGCCTACGAGCAGTACTTC
TRBD1	-	TRBV28	TRBJ1-2	CASSLGQGNYGYTF	TGTGCCAGCAGTTTAGGACAGGGCAACTATGGCTACACCTTC
-	-	TRBV3-1/TRBV3-2	TRBJ1-2	CASSQRTQTPRRGYTF	TGTGCCAGCAGCCAAAGAACACAAACCCCGCGGCGGGGCTACACCTTC
TRBD1	-	TRBV5-1	TRBJ2-1	CASTKGTGQYNEQFF	TGCGCCAGCACCAAAGGGACAGGCCAATACAATGAGCAGTTCTTC
TRBD1	-	TRBV2	TRBJ1-3	CASSDRTGREVGNTIYF	TGTGCCAGCAGTGATAGGACAGGGCGCGAGGTTGGAAACACCATATATTTT